The 17 T cell receptor beta chains in this list originate from one sample, sequenced in a study of Graves' ophthalmopathy and Graves' hyperthyroidism. Researchers took RNA transcripts and amplified TCR beta CDR3 regions from them. First-round RT-PCR with HTBI primers preceded a second-round multiplex PCR. Each CDR3 protein gets one entry after TCRdb re-called the multiplex PCR reads with MiXCR. The table shows some 15,000 distinct CDR3 sequences, with roughly 50% occurring only once. The sample comprised peripheral blood. The receptor source for this set is a woman in her twenties or thirties with Graves' ophthalmopathy.

Details on this clonotype: Relative to the germline gene, one junction end is altered; a read error may explain this. This chain uses TRBV12-3 or TRBV12-4 with TRBJ2-7, with TRBD1 as a possible D gene (6 bases). CDR3 length equals 14 residues. CDR3 sequence (DNA): TGTGCCAGCAGTTTAGATATTGGGACAACCAACACAGTCTTC. It specifies CASSLDIGTTNTVF.

This clonotype appeared many times. A much larger clone differs by one base, so this may be a read error. The chain uses TRBV6-5 and TRBJ1-1, with 7 bases lining up with TRBD1. The CDR3 sequence is 14 residues long. CDR1 and CDR2 from the germline V gene are MNHEY and SVGAGI. With V trimmed by 2 bases and J by 3 bases, 3 bases remained unmatched. The CDR3 reads CASSYRGQDTEAFF. In nucleotides, the CDR3 is TGTGCCAGCAGTTACAGGGGGCAAGACACTGAAGCTTTCTTT.

This clonotype was detected only a few times. V usage is TRBV19 and J usage is TRBJ2-2, with TRBD2 as a possible D gene (6 bases). The CDR3 spans 13 residues. The ends were cut back, 6 bases at V and 6 bases at J, with 11 bases in the middle. CDR1 and CDR2 (germline): LNHDA, SQIVND (reference sequence). The CDR3 DNA reads TGTGCCAGTAGGAGCGGGTACTCCGGGGAGCTGTTTTTT. Translating gives CASRSGYSGELFF.

The rearrangement links TRBV27 to TRBJ2-7; D is perhaps TRBD1 (6 bases). The V gene's germline CDR1 is MNHEY and CDR2 SMNVEV (reference sequence). Trimming took 7 bases from V and 0 from J, leaving 16 bases between them. The CDR3 consists of 15 residues. Here the CDR3 DNA reads TGTGCCAGCAAACCCTACCCGGACAGCTCCTACGAGCAGTACTTC. The encoded protein is CASKPYPDSSYEQYF.

This clonotype has only a few counts. The chain is built from TRBV2 and TRBJ2-2; 7 nucleotides agree with TRBD1. Germline CDR1 and CDR2: SNHLY and FYNNEI. The V and J ends lost 3 bases and 3 bases, in that order; junction bases with no gene match: 4. CDR3 length: 15 residues. The CDR3, as DNA: TGTGCCAGCAGTGACTGGACAGGAGACACCGGGGAGCTGTTTTTT. It is translated as CASSDWTGDTGELFF.

This clonotype was recorded many times. The genes are TRBV29-1 and TRBJ2-7; D possibly corresponds to TRBD1 (5 bases). The CDR3 consists of 11 residues. V lost 6 bases and J 4 bases, leaving 10 bases between the germline ends. Germline CDR1 reads SQVTM; CDR2 reads ANQGSEA. The CDR3 protein is CSVTAGYEQYF. The CDR3 DNA reads as TGCAGCGTCACCGCAGGGTACGAGCAGTACTTC.

This clonotype has at least ten counts. The CDR3 sequence: CSALKGETQYF. The CDR3 region has the DNA TGCAGTGCTCTCAAAGGAGAGACCCAGTACTTC. The rearrangement uses TRBV20-1 and TRBJ2-5, with D uncertain. The CDR3 loop spans 11 amino acids. The V end was cut by 5 bases, the J end by 4 bases, with 8 bases between. Germline assignment: CDR1 DFQATT and CDR2 SNEGSKA (reference sequence).

V is TRBV25-1 and J is TRBJ2-5, with D possibly TRBD1 on 5 matching bases. The CDR3 covers 15 residues. The germline CDR1 and CDR2 sequences are MGHDK and SYGVNS. The V gene lost 2 bases and the J gene lost 1 base, with 11 bases spanning the gap. This CDR3 is CASSEPLTAQETQYF. CDR3 coding DNA: TGTGCCAGCAGTGAACCGTTGACAGCCCAAGAGACCCAGTACTTC.

This clonotype was seen at least ten times. The chain is built from TRBV20-1 and TRBJ2-7; D might be TRBD1 or TRBD2, each matching 5 bases. The germline V gene encodes CDR1 DFQATT and CDR2 SNEGSKA (reference sequence). This CDR3 comprises 16 residues. The V gene lost 0 bases and the J gene lost 7 bases, with 22 bases spanning the gap. CDR3 sequence reads: CSARDERAGRLREQYF. DNA for the CDR3: TGCAGTGCTAGAGATGAGAGGGCAGGGCGCTTACGGGAGCAGTACTTC.

The rearrangement uses TRBV2 and TRBJ1-5; perhaps TRBD1 as D (6 bases). Trimming left V 6 bases short and J 2 bases short, with 11 bases between. In germline, CDR1 is SNHLY, CDR2 FYNNEI. This CDR3 spans 14 amino acids. The CDR3 nucleotides read TGTGCCAGCAGGGGGGGGGCGGGCAATCAGCCCCAGCATTTT. This codes for CASRGGAGNQPQHF.

As to this clonotype: A read error is possible here, since a much larger clone lies one base away. The V gene is TRBV15, the J gene TRBJ1-1, with D unclear. This CDR3 spans 14 amino acids. Germline lookup yields CDR1 LNHNV and CDR2 YYDKDF (reference sequence). V was shortened by 5 bases and J by 5 bases, with 15 bases between the two germline ends. The CDR3 loop reads CATSFPLAGTEAFF. The DNA of the CDR3 is TGTGCCACCAGCTTTCCTCTGGCGGGGACTGAAGCTTTCTTT.

This clonotype is medium-sized in the sample. V usage is TRBV5-1 and J usage is TRBJ2-3; D is possibly TRBD1 or TRBD2 (5 bases each). From germline, CDR1 is SGHRS and CDR2 YFSETQ. Trimming removed 4 bases at V and 4 bases at J, with 19 bases between. This CDR3 has 16 residues. CDR3 sequence: CASSPTGTQGPDTQYF. DNA for the CDR3: TGCGCCAGCAGCCCTACCGGGACCCAAGGGCCAGATACGCAGTATTTT.

The gene calls are TRBV5-4 and TRBJ2-7, with TRBD2 matching over 8 bases. CDR3 length: 15 amino acids. Germline CDR1 is SGHNT and CDR2 is YYREEE (reference sequence). J lost 2 bases, V lost 4 bases, and 8 bases had no gene match. The CDR3 DNA follows: TGTGCCAGCAGCGCGGGACTAGGGAGTACCTACGAGCAGTACTTC. Protein product: CASSAGLGSTYEQYF.

V gene TRBV6-5 combines with J gene TRBJ1-3; 7 nucleotides agree with TRBD1. Germline V gene lookup returns CDR1 MNHEY and CDR2 SVGAGI. This CDR3 comprises 17 residues. V was clipped by 0 bases and J by 1 base; unmatched bases: 6. CDR3: CASSYSGTDGSGNTIYF. In DNA form, the CDR3 reads TGTGCCAGCAGTTACTCCGGGACAGATGGATCTGGAAACACCATATATTTT.

This clonotype was recorded only once. The chain joins TRBV20-1 to TRBJ1-1; 10 bases are a match to TRBD1. Unmatched junction bases numbered 2, after V lost 6 bases and J lost 1 base. CDR1 is DFQATT and CDR2 is SNEGSKA in the germline V gene (reference sequence). The CDR3 spans 13 residues. CDR3 bases: TGCAGTGCCCGACAGGGGGCGAACACTGAAGCTTTCTTT. It codes for CSARQGANTEAFF.

The chain employs TRBV29-1 and TRBJ2-1; 11 bases are shared with TRBD2. Germline lookup yields CDR1 SQVTM and CDR2 ANQGSEA. The CDR3 spans 17 residues. The ends lost 7 bases at V and 2 bases at J; junction bases unmatched: 13. The CDR3 DNA reads TGCAGCGCCGAACTTGGGGCTAGCGGGAGGACCTACAATGAGCAGTTCTTC. This gives the protein CSAELGASGRTYNEQFF.

On this clonotype: This sequence may be a read error, since a much larger clone differs from it by one base. The chain joins TRBV29-1 to TRBJ1-1, with D possibly TRBD1 on 6 matching bases. V lost 7 bases, J lost 4 bases, and 16 bases lay in between. From germline, CDR1 is SQVTM and CDR2 ANQGSEA. This CDR3 is built from 13 residues. Here the CDR3 DNA reads TGCAGCGCCGCAAGGGGGATGAGCACTGAAGCTTTCTTT. Encoded protein: CSAARGMSTEAFF.